This record looks at one T cell receptor (beta chain) sequence and its context. Its antigen remains unidentified. The data belong to a study of T-cell memory formation after mild COVID-19. The germline gives CDR1 SGHTA, CDR2 FQGNSA. V was pared by 0 bases and J by 4 bases, with 25 bases between. This CDR3 contains 21 residues. TCRdb recomputed calls from the 5' RACE reads with MiXCR, one row per CDR3 protein. Found here are approximately 440,000 distinct CDR3 sequences, around 19% of them singletons; the top ten hold 8.4%. Points from the study as a whole: Contracting clones localized mainly to CM and EM when CD4+ and mainly to EMRA when CD8+.

The chain employs TRBV7-2 and TRBJ2-6, with a possible D match to TRBD1 (5 bases). This TCR came from an adult woman who had mild COVID-19 (a few samples of this study predate the infection). Cell type and time point are not known. Source material: PBMCs or a T cell subset sorted from them (not recorded which). The CDR3, as DNA: TGTGCCAGCAGCTTAGCGGAAGACGGTACGACAGTCCTCCCGGGGGCCAACGTCCTGACTTTC. It yields the protein CASSLAEDGTTVLPGANVLTF.